A single sample is the source of the 19 T cell receptor beta chains below, sequenced in a study of human T cells and chemical hapten exposure. This sample's time point: pre-sensitization, week 0. Treatment specified: therapeutic diphenylcyclopropenone sensitization with weekly scalp DPC. TCRdb processed the RACE reads anew with MiXCR; each CDR3 protein has one entry. The sample lists about 380,000 distinct CDR3 sequences, around 5.5% seen once, with 2% to 3% in the top ten. The source was whole blood, collected in connection with sensitization to the hapten diphenylcyclopropenone (DPC). The receptors derive from a woman aged 45-65 years with alopecia areata. Some clones in this sample may be carry-over from other donors' samples.

This clonotype was picked up a small number of times. The chain couples TRBV21-1 to TRBJ2-7; the D segment call TRBD2 is taken from the table without a DNA check. TRBV21-1 is an annotated pseudogene. The CDR3 loop spans 16 amino acids. This CDR3 reads CASSKEGGLPSYEQYF. The CDR3 DNA follows: TGTGCCAGCAGCAAAGAGGGGGGACTACCGTCCTACGAGCAGTACTTC.

This clonotype was observed a handful of times. This rearrangement joins TRBV2 to TRBJ1-1; D not resolved. Germline CDR1 is SNHLY and CDR2 is FYNNEI. The CDR3 length is 13 residues. Trimming shortened V by 1 base and J by 5 bases, and 8 bases separated the two germline ends. CDR3 amino acids: CASSEEAFTEAFF. DNA for the CDR3: TGTGCCAGCAGTGAAGAGGCGTTTACTGAAGCTTTCTTT.

The chain carries TRBV20-1 and TRBJ2-3; tentatively, D is TRBD1 or TRBD2 (5 bases each). CDR1 and CDR2 from the germline V gene are DFQATT and SNEGSKA (reference sequence). The ends were cut back, 5 bases at V and 1 base at J, with 10 bases in the middle. The CDR3 runs 13 residues. The chain's CDR3 is CSAGGERTDTQYF. The DNA of the CDR3 is TGCAGTGCTGGGGGTGAACGCACAGATACGCAGTATTTT.

The chain recombines TRBV7-9 with TRBJ2-7; TRBD2 agrees at 12 bases. Per the germline V gene, CDR1 is SEHNR and CDR2 is FQNEAQ (reference sequence). V trimming: 4 bases; J trimming: 3 bases; junction bases outside the gene matches: 4. The CDR3 consists of 15 residues. Here the CDR3 DNA reads TGTGCCAGCAGCTCTGGGACTAGCGGGTACTACGAGCAGTACTTC. Translating it yields CASSSGTSGYYEQYF.

This clonotype was picked up many times. The V gene is TRBV6-1, the J gene TRBJ1-2, with unresolved D. This CDR3 is 15 amino acids long. Germline V gives CDR1 MNHNS, CDR2 SASEGT. V lost 6 bases, J lost 5 bases, and 19 bases lay in between. In nucleotides, the CDR3 is TGTGCCAGCAGGGACCTCCTAGGACGGACGTATGGCTACACCTTC. Translated, it gives CASRDLLGRTYGYTF.

This clonotype came up many times. The V and J genes are TRBV29-1 and TRBJ2-3; 10 bases are a match to TRBD2. J lost 3 bases, V lost 2 bases, and 5 bases had no gene match. The germline V gene encodes CDR1 SQVTM and CDR2 ANQGSEA. The CDR3 consists of 15 residues. CDR3 in amino acids: CSVEPGLAETDTQYF. The CDR3 bases are TGCAGCGTTGAACCCGGACTAGCGGAAACAGATACGCAGTATTTT.

This clonotype was counted only a few times. V usage is TRBV6-2 or TRBV6-3 and J usage is TRBJ2-2; 10 bases map to TRBD2. V was clipped by 2 bases and J by 7 bases; unmatched bases: 4. This CDR3 has 15 amino acids. The germline V gene has CDR1 MNHEY and CDR2 SVGEGT. This CDR3 is CASSYTSGNDGELFF. As DNA, the CDR3 is TGTGCCAGCAGTTACACTAGCGGGAATGACGGGGAGCTGTTTTTT.

Ten or more counts support this clonotype. The chain is built from TRBV27 and TRBJ1-5; weak D call: TRBD1 (6 bases). The germline V gene has CDR1 MNHEY and CDR2 SMNVEV (reference sequence). The V end lost 1 base, the J end lost 3 bases, and 10 bases lay between the germline ends. This CDR3 contains 15 residues. This CDR3 reads CASSLYSGANQPQHF. The CDR3 bases are TGTGCCAGCAGTTTATATTCAGGGGCCAATCAGCCCCAGCATTTT.

In its sample, this clonotype was seen many times. CDR3 region: CSASQQGNEQFF. In DNA form, the CDR3 reads TGCAGTGCTAGCCAACAGGGGAATGAGCAGTTCTTC. The chain uses TRBV20-1 and TRBJ2-1; TRBD1 matches at 7 bases. The length of the CDR3 is 12 residues. Trimming cost V 3 bases and J 7 bases; bases outside gene matches: 3. From germline, CDR1 is DFQATT and CDR2 SNEGSKA (reference sequence).

Many counts were recorded for this clonotype. The chain couples TRBV18 to TRBJ1-1; the match to TRBD1 covers 8 bases. CDR3 length: 13 amino acids. V shed 5 bases and J 2 bases; nucleotides not matched to a gene: 1. From germline, CDR1 is KGHSH and CDR2 LQKENI. The CDR3 protein is CASSGQGNTEAFF. CDR3 DNA: TGTGCCAGCTCAGGACAGGGAAACACTGAAGCTTTCTTT.

V and J are TRBV27 and TRBJ1-2; no clear D. Germline values: CDR1 MNHEY, CDR2 SMNVEV (reference sequence). This CDR3 comprises 13 residues. The V end lost 0 bases, the J end lost 3 bases, and 5 bases lay between the germline ends. CDR3 bases: TGTGCCAGCAGTTTATCGGCAGACTATGGCTACACCTTC. Its protein is CASSLSADYGYTF.

This clonotype was picked up many times. This chain connects TRBV12-3 or TRBV12-4 to TRBJ2-7; 13 nucleotides align to TRBD2. This CDR3 spans 14 amino acids. V trimming: 5 bases; J trimming: 6 bases; junction bases outside the gene matches: 4. In DNA, the CDR3 is TGTGCCAGCAGTGGGGGGACTAGCGGGACCGAGCAGTACTTC. It is translated as CASSGGTSGTEQYF.

This clonotype was observed many times. This chain links TRBV5-4 with TRBJ2-7; a possible D gene is TRBD2 (6 bases). The ends were cut back, 4 bases at V and 2 bases at J, with 19 bases in the middle. The CDR3 totals 16 residues. Germline V lookup: CDR1 SGHNT, CDR2 YYREEE (reference sequence). Here the CDR3 reads CASSLGGAGITYEQYF. In DNA, the CDR3 is TGTGCCAGCAGCCTGGGTGGTGCGGGGATTACCTACGAGCAGTACTTC.

This clonotype was seen repeatedly, ten times or more. A read error may account for a junction end that differs from germline. V usage is TRBV20-1 and J usage is TRBJ2-7; tentative D call: TRBD2 (7 bases). This CDR3 contains 13 residues. CDR1 and CDR2 (germline): DFQATT, SNEGSKA (reference sequence). The CDR3 loop is CSARGGATYEQYF. CDR3 in DNA: TGCAGTGCGAGAGGGGGGGCTACCTACGAGCAGTACTTC.

CDR3 amino acids: CASSLVPAVDEKLFF. CDR3 coding DNA: TGTGCCAGCAGCTTAGTCCCGGCCGTGGATGAAAAACTGTTTTTT. The rearrangement uses TRBV7-2 and TRBJ1-4; D is undetermined. The V gene lost 1 base and the J gene lost 6 bases, with 12 bases spanning the gap. CDR3 length: 15 residues. Germline V gene lookup returns CDR1 SGHTA and CDR2 FQGNSA.

The chain joins TRBV28 to TRBJ1-2, with TRBD1 matching 7 bases. This CDR3 region has 15 residues. V dropped 6 bases and J dropped 2; count of bases not matched to a gene: 9. Germline V lookup: CDR1 MDHEN, CDR2 SYDVKM. The CDR3 sequence: CASRAPGQQNYGYTF. The CDR3 DNA reads TGTGCCAGCAGAGCTCCGGGACAGCAGAACTATGGCTACACCTTC.

CDR3 in DNA: TGTGCCAGCTGTCCGGTCCCCGTCGCTAGCTCCTACGAGCAGTACTTC. This codes for CASCPVPVASSYEQYF. The chain has TRBV28 and TRBJ2-7; D is ambiguous. The CDR3 has 16 residues. V was shortened by 8 bases and J by 0 bases, with 20 bases between the two germline ends. CDR1 is MDHEN, CDR2 SYDVKM, per germline.

This clonotype showed up just a few times. The J gene is TRBJ2-7, the V gene TRBV6-2 or TRBV6-3, with D possibly TRBD2 on 6 matching bases. CDR3 length equals 13 residues. V was clipped by 8 bases and J by 4 bases, with 15 bases between them. The germline gives CDR1 MNHEY, CDR2 SVGEGT. CDR3 residues: CASSLAEEYEQYF. The CDR3 region has the DNA TGTGCCAGCTCGTTAGCGGAAGAATACGAGCAGTACTTC.

At least ten counts were recorded for this clonotype. J is TRBJ2-1 and V is TRBV10-2; no clear D. Trimming removed 2 bases at V and 4 bases at J, with 9 bases between. There are 14 residues in the CDR3. Germline V lookup: CDR1 WSHSY, CDR2 SAAADI. CDR3 residues: CASSEILGYNEQFF. The CDR3 DNA is TGCGCCAGCAGTGAGATACTCGGATACAATGAGCAGTTCTTC.